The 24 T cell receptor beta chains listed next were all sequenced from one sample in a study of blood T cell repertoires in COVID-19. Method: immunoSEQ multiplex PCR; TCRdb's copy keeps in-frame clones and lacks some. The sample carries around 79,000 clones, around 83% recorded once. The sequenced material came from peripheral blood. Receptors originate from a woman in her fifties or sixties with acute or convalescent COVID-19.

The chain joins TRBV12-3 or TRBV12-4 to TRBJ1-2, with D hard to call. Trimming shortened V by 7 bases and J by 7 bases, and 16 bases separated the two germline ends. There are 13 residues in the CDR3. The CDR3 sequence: CASKPARRGGYTF. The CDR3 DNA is TGTGCCAGCAAACCCGCCAGGCGGGGTGGCTACACCTTC.

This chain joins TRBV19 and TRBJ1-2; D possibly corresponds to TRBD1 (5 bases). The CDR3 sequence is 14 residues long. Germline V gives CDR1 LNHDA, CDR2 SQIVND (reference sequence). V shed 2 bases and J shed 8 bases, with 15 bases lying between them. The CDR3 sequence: CASSITPGDRGYTF. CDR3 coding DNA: TGTGCCAGTAGTATAACACCGGGGGATAGGGGCTACACCTTC. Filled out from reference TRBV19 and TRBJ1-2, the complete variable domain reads DGGITQSPKYLFRKEGQNVTLSCEQNLNHDAMYWYRQDPGQGLRLIYYSQIVNDFQKGDIAEGYSVSREKKESFPLTVTSAQKNPTAFYLCASSITPGDRGYTFGSGTRLTVV.

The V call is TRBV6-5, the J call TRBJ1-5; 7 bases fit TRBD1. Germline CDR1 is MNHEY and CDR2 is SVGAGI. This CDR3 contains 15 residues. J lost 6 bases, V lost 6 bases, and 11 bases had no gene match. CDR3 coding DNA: TGTGCCAGCAGCTCAGTTGGGACAGCAAGTCAGCCCCAGCATTTT. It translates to CASSSVGTASQPQHF.

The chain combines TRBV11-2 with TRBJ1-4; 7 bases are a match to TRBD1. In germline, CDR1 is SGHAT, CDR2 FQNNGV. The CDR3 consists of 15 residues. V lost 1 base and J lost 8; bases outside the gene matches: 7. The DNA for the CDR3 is TGTGCCAGCAGCTTAGGCCAGGACAGGAACGAAAAACTGTTTTTT. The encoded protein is CASSLGQDRNEKLFF.

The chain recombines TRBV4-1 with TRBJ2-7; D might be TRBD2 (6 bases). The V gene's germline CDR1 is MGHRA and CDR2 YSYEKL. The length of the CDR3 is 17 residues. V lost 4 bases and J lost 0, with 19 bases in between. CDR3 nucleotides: TGCGCCAGCAGCCCCAGTTGGGGGGACTTGAGCTCCTACGAGCAGTACTTC. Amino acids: CASSPSWGDLSSYEQYF.

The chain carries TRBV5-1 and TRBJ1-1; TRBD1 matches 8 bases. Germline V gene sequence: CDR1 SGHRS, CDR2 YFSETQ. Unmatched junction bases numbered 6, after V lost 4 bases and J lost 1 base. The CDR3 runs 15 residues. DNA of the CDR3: TGCGCCAGCAGCATAGACAGGGGACGGAACACTGAAGCTTTCTTT. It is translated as CASSIDRGRNTEAFF.

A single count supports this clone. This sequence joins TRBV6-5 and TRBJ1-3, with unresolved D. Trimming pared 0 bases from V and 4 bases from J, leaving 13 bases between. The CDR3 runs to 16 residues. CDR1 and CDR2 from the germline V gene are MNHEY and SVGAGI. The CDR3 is CASSYSIPAEGNTIYF. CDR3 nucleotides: TGTGCCAGCAGTTACTCGATACCAGCGGAAGGAAACACCATATATTTT.

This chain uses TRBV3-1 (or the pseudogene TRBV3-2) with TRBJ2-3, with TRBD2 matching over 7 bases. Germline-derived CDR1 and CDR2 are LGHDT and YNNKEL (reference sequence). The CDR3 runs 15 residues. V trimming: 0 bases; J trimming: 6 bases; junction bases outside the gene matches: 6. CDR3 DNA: TGTGCCAGCAGCCAAGATGTTATGGGGGGGGATACGCAGTATTTT. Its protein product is CASSQDVMGGDTQYF.

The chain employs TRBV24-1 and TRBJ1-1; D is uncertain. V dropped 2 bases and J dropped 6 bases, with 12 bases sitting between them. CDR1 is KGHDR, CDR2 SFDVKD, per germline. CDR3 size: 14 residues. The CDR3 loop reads CATSDSSRSPEAFF. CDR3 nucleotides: TGTGCCACCAGTGATTCCTCAAGGAGCCCTGAAGCTTTCTTT.

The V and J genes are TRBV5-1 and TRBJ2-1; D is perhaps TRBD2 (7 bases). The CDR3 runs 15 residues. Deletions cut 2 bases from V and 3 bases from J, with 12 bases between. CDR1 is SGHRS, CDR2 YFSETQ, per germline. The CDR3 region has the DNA TGCGCCAGCAGCTTTGGGGGGGCTAACTACAATGAGCAGTTCTTC. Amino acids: CASSFGGANYNEQFF.

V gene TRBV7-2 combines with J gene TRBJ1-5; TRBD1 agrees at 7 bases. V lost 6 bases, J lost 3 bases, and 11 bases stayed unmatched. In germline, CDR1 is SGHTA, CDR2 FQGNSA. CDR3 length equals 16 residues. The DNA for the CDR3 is TGTGCCAGCAGTTCAGGGGGGCGATATAACAATCAGCCCCAGCATTTT. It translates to CASSSGGRYNNQPQHF.

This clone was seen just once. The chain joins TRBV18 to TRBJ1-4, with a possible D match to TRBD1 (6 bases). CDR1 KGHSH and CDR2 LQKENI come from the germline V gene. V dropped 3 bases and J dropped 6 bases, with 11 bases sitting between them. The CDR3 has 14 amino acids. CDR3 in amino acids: CASSPTPGDEKLFF. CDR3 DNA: TGTGCCAGCTCACCGACCCCAGGGGATGAAAAACTGTTTTTT. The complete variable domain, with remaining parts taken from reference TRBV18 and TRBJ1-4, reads NAGVMQNPRHLVRRRGQEARLRCSPMKGHSHVYWYRQLPEEGLKFMVYLQKENIIDESGMPKERFSAEFPKEGPSILRIQQVVRGDSAAYFCASSPTPGDEKLFFGSGTQLSVL.

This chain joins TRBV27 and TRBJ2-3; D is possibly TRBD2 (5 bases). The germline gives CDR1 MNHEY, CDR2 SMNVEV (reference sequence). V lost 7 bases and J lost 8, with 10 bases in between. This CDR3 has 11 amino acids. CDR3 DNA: TGTGCCAGCACGAACAGCGGTACGCAGTATTTT. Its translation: CASTNSGTQYF.

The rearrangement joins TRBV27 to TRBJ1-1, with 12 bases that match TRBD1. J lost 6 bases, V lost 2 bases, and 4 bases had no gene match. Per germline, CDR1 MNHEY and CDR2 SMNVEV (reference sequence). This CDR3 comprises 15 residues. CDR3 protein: CASSLGTGGRAEAFF. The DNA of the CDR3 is TGTGCCAGCAGTTTAGGGACAGGGGGCAGGGCTGAAGCTTTCTTT.

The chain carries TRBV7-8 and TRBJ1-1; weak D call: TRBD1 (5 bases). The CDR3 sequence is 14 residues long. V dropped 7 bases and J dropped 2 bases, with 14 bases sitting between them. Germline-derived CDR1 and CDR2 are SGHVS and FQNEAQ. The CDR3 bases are TGTGCCAGCATGGCCGGGACTGCTAACACTGAAGCTTTCTTT. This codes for CASMAGTANTEAFF.

CDR3 sequence (DNA): TGTGCCAGCAGTCTCCGCGGACAGATGAACACTGAAGCTTTCTTT. This codes for CASSLRGQMNTEAFF. This sequence joins TRBV27 and TRBJ1-1; a weak D match, TRBD1 (6 bases). Per the germline V gene, CDR1 is MNHEY and CDR2 is SMNVEV (reference sequence). Trimming stripped 5 bases from V and 0 bases from J, with 13 bases between. The length of the CDR3 is 15 residues.

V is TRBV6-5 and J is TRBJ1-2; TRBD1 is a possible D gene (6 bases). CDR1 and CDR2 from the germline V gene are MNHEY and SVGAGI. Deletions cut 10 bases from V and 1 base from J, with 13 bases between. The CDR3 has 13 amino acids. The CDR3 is CATKGGINYGYTF. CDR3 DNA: TGTGCCACCAAGGGGGGGATTAACTATGGCTACACCTTC.

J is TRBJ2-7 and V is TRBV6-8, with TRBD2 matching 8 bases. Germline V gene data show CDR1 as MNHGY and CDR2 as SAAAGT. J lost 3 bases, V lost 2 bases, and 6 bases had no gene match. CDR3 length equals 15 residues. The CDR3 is CASSYELAGFYEQYF. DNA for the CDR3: TGTGCCAGCAGTTACGAGCTAGCGGGCTTCTACGAGCAGTACTTC.

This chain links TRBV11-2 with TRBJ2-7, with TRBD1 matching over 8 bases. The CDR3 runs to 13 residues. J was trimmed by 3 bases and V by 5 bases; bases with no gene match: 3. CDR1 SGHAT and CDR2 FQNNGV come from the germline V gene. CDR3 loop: CASSRTGGYEQYF. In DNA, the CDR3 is TGTGCCAGCAGCCGTACAGGGGGCTACGAGCAGTACTTC.

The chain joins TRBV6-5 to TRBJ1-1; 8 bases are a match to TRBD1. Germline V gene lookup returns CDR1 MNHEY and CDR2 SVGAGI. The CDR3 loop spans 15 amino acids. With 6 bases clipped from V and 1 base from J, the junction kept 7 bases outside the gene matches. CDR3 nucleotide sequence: TGTGCCAGCAGCGGCCAGGGGGCGCGGAACACTGAAGCTTTCTTT. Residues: CASSGQGARNTEAFF.

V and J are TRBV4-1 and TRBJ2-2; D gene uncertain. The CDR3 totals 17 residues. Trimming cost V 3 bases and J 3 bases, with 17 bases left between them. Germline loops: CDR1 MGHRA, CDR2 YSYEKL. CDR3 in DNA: TGCGCCAGCAGCCAGGCGAATTTTGTGGGCGACACCGGGGAGCTGTTTTTT. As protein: CASSQANFVGDTGELFF.

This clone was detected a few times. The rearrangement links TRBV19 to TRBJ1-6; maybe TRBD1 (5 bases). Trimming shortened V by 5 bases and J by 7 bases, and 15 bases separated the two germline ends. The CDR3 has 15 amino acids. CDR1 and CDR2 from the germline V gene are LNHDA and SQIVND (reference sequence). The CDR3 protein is CASSGQTVYNSPLHF. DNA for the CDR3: TGTGCCAGTAGTGGCCAGACAGTGTACAATTCACCCCTCCACTTT.

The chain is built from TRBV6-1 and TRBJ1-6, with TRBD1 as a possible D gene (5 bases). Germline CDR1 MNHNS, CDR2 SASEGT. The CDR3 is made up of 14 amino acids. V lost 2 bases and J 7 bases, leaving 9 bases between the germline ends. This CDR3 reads CASSELYRNSPLHF. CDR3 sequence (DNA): TGTGCCAGCAGTGAATTGTACAGGAATTCACCCCTCCACTTT.

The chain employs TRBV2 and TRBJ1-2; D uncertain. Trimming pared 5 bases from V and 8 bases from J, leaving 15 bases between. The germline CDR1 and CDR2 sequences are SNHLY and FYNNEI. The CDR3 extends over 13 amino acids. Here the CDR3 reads CASSMDWTRGYTF. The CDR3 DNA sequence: TGTGCCAGCAGTATGGATTGGACTCGCGGCTACACCTTC.